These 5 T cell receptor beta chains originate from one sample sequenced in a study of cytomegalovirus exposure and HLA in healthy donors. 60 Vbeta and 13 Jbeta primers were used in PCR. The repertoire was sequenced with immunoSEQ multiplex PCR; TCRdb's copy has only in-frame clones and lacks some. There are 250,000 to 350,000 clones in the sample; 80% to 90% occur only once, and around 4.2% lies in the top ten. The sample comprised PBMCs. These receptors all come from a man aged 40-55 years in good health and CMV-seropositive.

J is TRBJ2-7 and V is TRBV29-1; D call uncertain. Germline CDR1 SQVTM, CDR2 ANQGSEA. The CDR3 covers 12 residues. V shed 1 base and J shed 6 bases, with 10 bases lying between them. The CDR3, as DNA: TGCAGCGTTGAAGGGGCCGCCACCGAGCAGTACTTC. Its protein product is CSVEGAATEQYF.

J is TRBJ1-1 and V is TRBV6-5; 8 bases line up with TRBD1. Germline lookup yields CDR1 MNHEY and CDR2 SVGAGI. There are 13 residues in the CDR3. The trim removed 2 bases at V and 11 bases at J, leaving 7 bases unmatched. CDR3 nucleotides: TGTGCCAGCAGTTACAAGCCGGGGGACAGGGCTTTCTTT. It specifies CASSYKPGDRAFF.

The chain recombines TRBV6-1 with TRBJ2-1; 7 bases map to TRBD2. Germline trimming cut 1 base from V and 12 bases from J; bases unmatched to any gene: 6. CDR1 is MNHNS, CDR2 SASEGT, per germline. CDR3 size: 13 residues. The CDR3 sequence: CASSEEAGTGQFF. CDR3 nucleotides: TGTGCCAGCAGTGAAGAAGCGGGAACGGGGCAGTTCTTC.

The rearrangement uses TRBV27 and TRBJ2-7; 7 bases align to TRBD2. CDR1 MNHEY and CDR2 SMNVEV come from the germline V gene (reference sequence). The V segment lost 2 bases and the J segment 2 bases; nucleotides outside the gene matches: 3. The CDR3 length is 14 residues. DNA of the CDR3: TGTGCCAGCAGTTTAAGGCGGGAGACCTACGAGCAGTACTTC. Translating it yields CASSLRRETYEQYF.

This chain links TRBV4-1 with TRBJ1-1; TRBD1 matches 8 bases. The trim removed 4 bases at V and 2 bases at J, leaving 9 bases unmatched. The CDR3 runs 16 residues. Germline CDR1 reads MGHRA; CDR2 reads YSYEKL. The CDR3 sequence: CASSRTAGGLNTEAFF. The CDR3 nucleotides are TGCGCCAGCAGCCGGACAGCAGGGGGCCTCAACACTGAAGCTTTCTTT.